This paragraph covers one T cell receptor beta chain sequence. This record belongs to a study of control samples from healthy donors and cancer patients. The CDR3 is made up of 15 amino acids. V trimming: 3 bases; J trimming: 3 bases; junction bases outside the gene matches: 7. Germline V lookup: CDR1 SGHTA, CDR2 FQGNSA. The assay was immunoSEQ multiplex PCR, and TCRdb's table has in-frame clones only and misses some. There are some 48,000 clones in the sample; over 90% occur only once, and roughly a quarter lies in the top ten. The J gene is TRBJ2-5, the V gene TRBV7-2, with 7 bases fitting TRBD2. This TCR derives from a woman in her 50s with head and neck cancer. The specimen sequenced was PBMCs. CDR3 nucleotide sequence: TGTGCCAGCAGCTTGGGGGGGGTAGCGGAAGAGACCCAGTACTTC. Encoded protein: CASSLGGVAEETQYF.